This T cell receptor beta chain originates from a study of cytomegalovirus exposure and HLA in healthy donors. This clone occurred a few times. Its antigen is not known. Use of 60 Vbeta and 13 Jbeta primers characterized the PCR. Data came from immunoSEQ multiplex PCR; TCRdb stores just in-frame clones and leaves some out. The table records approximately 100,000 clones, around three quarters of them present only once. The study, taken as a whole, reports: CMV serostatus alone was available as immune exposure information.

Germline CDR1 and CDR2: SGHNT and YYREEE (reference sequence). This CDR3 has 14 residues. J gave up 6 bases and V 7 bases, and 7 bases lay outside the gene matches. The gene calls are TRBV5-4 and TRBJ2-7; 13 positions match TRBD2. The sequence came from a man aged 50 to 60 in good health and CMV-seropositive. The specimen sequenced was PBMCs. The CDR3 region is CASQTSGRLGEQYF. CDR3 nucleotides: TGTGCCAGCCAGACTAGCGGGAGGTTGGGCGAGCAGTACTTC.